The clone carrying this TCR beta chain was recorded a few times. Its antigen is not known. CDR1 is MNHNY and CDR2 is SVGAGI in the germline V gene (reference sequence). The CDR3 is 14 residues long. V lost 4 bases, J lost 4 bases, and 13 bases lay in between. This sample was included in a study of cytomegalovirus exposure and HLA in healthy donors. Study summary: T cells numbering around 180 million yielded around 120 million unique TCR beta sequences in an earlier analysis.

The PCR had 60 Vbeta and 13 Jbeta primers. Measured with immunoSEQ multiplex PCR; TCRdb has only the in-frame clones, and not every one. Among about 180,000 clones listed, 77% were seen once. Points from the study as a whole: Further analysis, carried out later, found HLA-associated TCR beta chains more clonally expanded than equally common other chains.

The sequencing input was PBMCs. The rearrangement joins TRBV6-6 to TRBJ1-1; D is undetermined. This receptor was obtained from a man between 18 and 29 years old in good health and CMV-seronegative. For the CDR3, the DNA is TGTGCCAGCAGTTGGGAGAGAGGCGGCACTGAAGCTTTCTTT. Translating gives CASSWERGGTEAFF.